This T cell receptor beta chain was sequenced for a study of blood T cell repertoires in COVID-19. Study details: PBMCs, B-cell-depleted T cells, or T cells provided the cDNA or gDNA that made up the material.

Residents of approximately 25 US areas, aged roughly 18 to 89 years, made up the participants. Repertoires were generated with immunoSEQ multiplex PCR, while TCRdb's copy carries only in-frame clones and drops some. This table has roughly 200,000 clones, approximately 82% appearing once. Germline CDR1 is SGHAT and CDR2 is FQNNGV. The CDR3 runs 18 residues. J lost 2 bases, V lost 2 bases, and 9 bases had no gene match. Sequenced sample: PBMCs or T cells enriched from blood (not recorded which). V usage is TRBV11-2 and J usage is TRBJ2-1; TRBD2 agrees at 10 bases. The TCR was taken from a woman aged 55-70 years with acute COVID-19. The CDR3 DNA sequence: TGTGCCAGCAGCTTAAGGATTAGCGGGAGGAGGGCCTACAATGAGCAGTTCTTC. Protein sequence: CASSLRISGRRAYNEQFF.